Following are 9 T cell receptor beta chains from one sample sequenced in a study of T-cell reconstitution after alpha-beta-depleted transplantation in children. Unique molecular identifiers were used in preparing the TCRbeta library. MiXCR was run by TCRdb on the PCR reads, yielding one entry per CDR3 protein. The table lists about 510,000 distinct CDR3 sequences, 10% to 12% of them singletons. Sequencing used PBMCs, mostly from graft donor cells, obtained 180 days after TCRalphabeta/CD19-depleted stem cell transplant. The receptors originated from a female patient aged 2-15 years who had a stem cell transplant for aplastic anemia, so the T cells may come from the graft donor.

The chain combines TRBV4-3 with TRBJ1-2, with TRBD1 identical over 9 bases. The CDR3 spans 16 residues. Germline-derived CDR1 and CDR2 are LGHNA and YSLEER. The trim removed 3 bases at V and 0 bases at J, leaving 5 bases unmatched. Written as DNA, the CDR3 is TGCGCCAGCAGCCAGAACAACAGGGGGCCTAACTATGGCTACACCTTC. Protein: CASSQNNRGPNYGYTF.

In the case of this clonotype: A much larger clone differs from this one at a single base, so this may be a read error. The CDR3 sequence: CASSSQTTDTQYF. Here the CDR3 DNA reads TGTGCCAGCAGCTCCCAGACCACAGATACGCAGTATTTT. The rearrangement joins TRBV5-4 to TRBJ2-3, with no clear D. The length of the CDR3 is 13 residues. The germline V gene has CDR1 SGHNT and CDR2 YYREEE (reference sequence). V was shortened by 3 bases and J by 2 bases, with 7 bases between the two germline ends.

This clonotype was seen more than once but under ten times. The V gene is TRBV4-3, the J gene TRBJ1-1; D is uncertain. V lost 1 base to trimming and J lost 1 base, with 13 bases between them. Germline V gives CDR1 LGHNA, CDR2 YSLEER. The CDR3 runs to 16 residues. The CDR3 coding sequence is TGCGCCAGCAGCCAAGTTGGAGGGAGGGAGAACACTGAAGCTTTCTTT. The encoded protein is CASSQVGGRENTEAFF.

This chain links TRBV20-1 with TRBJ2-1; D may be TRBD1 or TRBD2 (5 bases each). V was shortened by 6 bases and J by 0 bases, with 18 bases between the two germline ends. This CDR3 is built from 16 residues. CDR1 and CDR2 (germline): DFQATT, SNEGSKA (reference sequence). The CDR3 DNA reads TGCAGTGCCAGTAGAGGGACGGGGAGCTCCTACAATGAGCAGTTCTTC. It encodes CSASRGTGSSYNEQFF.

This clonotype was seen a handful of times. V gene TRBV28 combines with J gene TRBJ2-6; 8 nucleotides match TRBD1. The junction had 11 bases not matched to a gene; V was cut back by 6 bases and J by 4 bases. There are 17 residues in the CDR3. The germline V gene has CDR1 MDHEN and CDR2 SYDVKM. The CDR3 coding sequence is TGTGCCAGCAGATGGGCTCAGGGGGCGGTGGGGGCCAACGTCCTGACTTTC. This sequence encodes CASRWAQGAVGANVLTF. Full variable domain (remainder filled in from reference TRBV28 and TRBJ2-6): DVKVTQSSRYLVKRTGEKVFLECVQDMDHENMFWYRQDPGLGLRLIYFSYDVKMKEKGDIPEGYSVSREKKERFSLILESASTNQTSMYLCASRWAQGAVGANVLTFGAGSRLTVL.

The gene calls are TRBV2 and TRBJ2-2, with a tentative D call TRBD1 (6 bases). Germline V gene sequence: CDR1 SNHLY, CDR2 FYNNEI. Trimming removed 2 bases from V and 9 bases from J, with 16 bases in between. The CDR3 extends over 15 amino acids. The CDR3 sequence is CASSETGHPIRELFF. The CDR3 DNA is TGTGCCAGCAGTGAAACGGGACACCCGATCCGGGAGCTGTTTTTT.

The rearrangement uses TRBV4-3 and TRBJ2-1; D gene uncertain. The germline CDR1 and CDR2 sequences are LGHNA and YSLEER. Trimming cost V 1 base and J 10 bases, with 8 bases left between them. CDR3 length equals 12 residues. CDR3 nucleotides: TGCGCCAGCAGCCAAGCATTAGGCGAGCAGTTCTTC. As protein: CASSQALGEQFF.

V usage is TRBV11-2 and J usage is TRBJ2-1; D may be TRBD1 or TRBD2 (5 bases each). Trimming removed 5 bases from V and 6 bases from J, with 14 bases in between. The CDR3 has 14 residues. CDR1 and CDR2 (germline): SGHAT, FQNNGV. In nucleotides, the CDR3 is TGTGCCAGCAGCCTGGGGACCTTGGGCAATGAGCAGTTCTTC. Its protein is CASSLGTLGNEQFF.

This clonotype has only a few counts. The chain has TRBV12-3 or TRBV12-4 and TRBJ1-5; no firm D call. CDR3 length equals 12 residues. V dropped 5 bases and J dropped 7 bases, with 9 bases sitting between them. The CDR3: CASSPLGQPQHF. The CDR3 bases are TGTGCCAGCAGTCCCCTAGGACAGCCCCAGCATTTT.